Below, one T cell receptor (beta chain) is given with its context. The antigen is unknown. This record comes from a study of T-cell memory formation after mild COVID-19. Study summary: Largely, the TCR clusters proved donor specific.

Findings and limits, study-wide: The CD4+ clones that contracted clustered mainly within CM and EM, and the CD8+ clones concentrated in EMRA.

TCRdb re-called the 5' RACE reads through MiXCR, storing one row per CDR3 protein. Of roughly 300,000 distinct CDR3 sequences in the sample, 8% to 9% were seen once. The CDR3 has 15 residues. V lost 5 bases and J lost 6, with 17 bases in between. The germline gives CDR1 MGHDK, CDR2 SYGVNS. V usage is TRBV25-1 and J usage is TRBJ2-1; the D gene is possibly TRBD1 (5 bases). The receptor comes from a man between 18 and 29 years old who had mild COVID-19 (a few samples of this study predate the infection). Cell type and time point are not known. Source material: PBMCs or a T cell subset sorted from them (not recorded which). This chain's CDR3 is CASSSYRTPLNEQFF. In DNA form, the CDR3 reads TGTGCCAGCAGTTCGTACAGGACCCCGCTCAATGAGCAGTTCTTC.